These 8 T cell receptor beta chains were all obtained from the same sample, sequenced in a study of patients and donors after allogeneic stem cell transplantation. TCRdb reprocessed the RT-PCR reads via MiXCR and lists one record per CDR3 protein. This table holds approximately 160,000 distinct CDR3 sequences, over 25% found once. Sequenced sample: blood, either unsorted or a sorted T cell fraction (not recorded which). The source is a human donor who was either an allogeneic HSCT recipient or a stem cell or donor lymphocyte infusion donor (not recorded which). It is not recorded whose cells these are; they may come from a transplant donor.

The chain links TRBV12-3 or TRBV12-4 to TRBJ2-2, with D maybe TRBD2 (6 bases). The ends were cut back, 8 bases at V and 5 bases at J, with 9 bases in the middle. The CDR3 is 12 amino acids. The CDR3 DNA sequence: TGTGCCAGCGGAGGGCCGACCGGGGAGCTGTTTTTT. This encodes CASGGPTGELFF.

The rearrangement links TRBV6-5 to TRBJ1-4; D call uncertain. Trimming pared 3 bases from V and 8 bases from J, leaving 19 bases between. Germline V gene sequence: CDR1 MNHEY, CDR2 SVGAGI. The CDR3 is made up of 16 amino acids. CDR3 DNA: TGTGCCAGCAGTTATGGGTGGACTGTCAAACGGGAAAAACTGTTTTTT. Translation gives CASSYGWTVKREKLFF.

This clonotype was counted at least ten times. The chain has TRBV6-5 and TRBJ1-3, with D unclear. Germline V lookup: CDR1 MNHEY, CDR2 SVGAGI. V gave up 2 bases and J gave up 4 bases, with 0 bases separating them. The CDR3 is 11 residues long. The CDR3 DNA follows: TGTGCCAGCAGTTACGGAAACACCATATATTTT. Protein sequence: CASSYGNTIYF.

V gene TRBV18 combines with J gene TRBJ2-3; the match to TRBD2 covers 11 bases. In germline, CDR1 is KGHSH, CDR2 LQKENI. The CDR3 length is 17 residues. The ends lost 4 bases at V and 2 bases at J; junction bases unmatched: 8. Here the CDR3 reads CASSLPGLAEPTDTQYF. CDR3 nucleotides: TGTGCCAGCTCACTCCCGGGACTAGCGGAGCCCACAGATACGCAGTATTTT.

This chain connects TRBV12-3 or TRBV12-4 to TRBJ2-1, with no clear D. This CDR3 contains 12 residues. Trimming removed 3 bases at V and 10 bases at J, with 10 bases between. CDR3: CASSFSFGEQFF. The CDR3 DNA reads TGTGCCAGCAGTTTCAGCTTTGGGGAGCAGTTCTTC.

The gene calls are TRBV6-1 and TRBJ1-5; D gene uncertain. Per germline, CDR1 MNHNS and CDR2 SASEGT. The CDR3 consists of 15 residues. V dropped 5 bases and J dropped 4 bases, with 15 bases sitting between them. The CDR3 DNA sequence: TGTGCCAGCAGTCTCGGCGCCCTGGTAAATCAGCCCCAGCATTTT. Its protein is CASSLGALVNQPQHF.

CDR3 in amino acids: CATSSPAVQNIQYF. For the CDR3, the DNA is TGTGCCACCAGTAGCCCGGCGGTCCAAAACATTCAGTACTTC. The V call is TRBV24-1, the J call TRBJ2-4; D unclear. CDR3 size: 14 residues. In germline, CDR1 is KGHDR, CDR2 SFDVKD. Deletions cut 6 bases from V and 5 bases from J, with 13 bases between.

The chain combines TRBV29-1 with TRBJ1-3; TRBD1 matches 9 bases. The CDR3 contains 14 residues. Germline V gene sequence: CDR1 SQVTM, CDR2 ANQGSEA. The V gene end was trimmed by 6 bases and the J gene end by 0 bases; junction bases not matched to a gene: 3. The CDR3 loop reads CSVRTGASGNTIYF. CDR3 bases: TGCAGCGTAAGGACAGGGGCCTCTGGAAACACCATATATTTT.